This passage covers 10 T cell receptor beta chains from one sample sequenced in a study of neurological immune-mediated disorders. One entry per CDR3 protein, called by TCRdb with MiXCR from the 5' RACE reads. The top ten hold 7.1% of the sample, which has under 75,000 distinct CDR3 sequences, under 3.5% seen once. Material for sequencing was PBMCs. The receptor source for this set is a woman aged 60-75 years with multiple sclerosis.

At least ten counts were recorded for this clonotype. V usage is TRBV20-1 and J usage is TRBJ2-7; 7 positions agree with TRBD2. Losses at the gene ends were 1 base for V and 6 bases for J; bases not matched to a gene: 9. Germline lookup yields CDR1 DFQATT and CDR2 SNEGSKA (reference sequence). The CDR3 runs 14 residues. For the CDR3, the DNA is TGCAGTGCTAGAGGACTAGCTGGTCGTCGCGAGCAGTACTTC. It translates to CSARGLAGRREQYF.

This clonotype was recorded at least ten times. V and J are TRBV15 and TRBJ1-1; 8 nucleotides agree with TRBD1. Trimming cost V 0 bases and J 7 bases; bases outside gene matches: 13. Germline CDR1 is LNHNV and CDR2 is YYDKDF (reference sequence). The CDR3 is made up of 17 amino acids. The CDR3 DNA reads TGTGCCACCAGCAGAGAACTGTCCAGGACAGGGTCGGGTGAAGCTTTCTTT. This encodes CATSRELSRTGSGEAFF.

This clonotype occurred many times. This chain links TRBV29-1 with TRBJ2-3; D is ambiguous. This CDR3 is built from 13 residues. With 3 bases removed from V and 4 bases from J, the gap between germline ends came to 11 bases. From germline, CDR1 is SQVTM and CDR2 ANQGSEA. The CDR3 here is CSVDGIRADTQYF. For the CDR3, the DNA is TGCAGCGTTGACGGCATAAGAGCAGATACGCAGTATTTT.

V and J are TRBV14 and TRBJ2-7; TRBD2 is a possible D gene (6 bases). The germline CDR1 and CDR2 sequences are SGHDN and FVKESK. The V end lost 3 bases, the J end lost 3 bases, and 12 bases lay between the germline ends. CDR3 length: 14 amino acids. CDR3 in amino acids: CASSQLWGGYEQYF. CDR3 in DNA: TGTGCCAGCAGCCAGCTTTGGGGAGGCTACGAGCAGTACTTC.

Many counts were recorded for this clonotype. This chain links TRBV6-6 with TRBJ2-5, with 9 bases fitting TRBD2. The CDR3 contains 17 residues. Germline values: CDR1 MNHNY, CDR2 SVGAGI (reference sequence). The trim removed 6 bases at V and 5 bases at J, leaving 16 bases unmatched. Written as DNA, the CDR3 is TGTGCCAGCAGGTCCCCGGAGGGTCTAGCGGGGAGTGAGACCCAGTACTTC. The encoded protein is CASRSPEGLAGSETQYF.

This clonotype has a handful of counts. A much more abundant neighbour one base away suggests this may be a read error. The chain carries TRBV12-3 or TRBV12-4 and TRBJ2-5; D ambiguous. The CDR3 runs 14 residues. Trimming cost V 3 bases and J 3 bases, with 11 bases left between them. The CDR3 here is CASSFRKGEETQYF. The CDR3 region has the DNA TGTGCCAGCAGTTTCCGAAAGGGTGAAGAGACCCAGTACTTC.

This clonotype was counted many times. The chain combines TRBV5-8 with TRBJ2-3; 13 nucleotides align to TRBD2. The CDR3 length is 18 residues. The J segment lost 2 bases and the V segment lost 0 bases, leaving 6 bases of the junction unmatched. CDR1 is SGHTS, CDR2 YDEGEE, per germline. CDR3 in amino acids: CASSLVKLAGGLTDTQYF. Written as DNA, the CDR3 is TGTGCCAGCAGCTTGGTGAAACTAGCGGGAGGGCTCACAGATACGCAGTATTTT.

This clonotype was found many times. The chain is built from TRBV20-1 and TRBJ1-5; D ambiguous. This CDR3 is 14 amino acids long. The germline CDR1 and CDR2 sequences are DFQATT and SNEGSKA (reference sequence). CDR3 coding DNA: TGCAGCTTCCTTGAGGGAGGTAGATCTCAGCCCCAGCATTTT. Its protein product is CSFLEGGRSQPQHF.

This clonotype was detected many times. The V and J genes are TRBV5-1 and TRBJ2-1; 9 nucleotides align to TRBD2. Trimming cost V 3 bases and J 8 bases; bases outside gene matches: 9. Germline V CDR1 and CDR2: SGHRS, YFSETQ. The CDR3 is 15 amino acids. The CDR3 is CASSSGGRAGYEQFF. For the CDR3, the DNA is TGCGCCAGCAGCTCGGGCGGGAGGGCTGGTTATGAGCAGTTCTTC.

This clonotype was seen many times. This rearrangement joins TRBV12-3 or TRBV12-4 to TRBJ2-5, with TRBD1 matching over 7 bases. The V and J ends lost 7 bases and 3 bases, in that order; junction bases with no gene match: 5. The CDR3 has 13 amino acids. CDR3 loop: CASTFGTEETQYF. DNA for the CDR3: TGTGCCAGCACCTTCGGGACAGAAGAGACCCAGTACTTC.